The clone carrying this T cell receptor beta chain was observed a handful of times. Its matching antigen is unknown. The V and J ends lost 2 bases and 2 bases respectively, with 12 bases between them. The CDR3 runs 15 residues. Germline-derived CDR1 and CDR2 are SGHTS and YDEGEE. The data belong to a study of T cell responses to AZD1222 COVID-19 vaccine. In the study overall: Timing groups of about 4 and about 12 weeks for second doses were pooled. Study-wide results and limits: Epitopes outside B.1.351 and B.1.1.7 mutated regions reportedly drew nearly half of spike TCRs. The breadth and depth of Spike-specific TCRs increased once two AZD1222 doses had been given. It should be noted that donors were predominantly white British and more often female, and clonal diversity was possibly underestimated.

The method was immunoSEQ multiplex PCR; TCRdb's version includes in-frame clones alone and lacks a portion of them. The top ten hold around 4.7% of the sample, which has about 140,000 clones, 89% seen once. The chain uses TRBV5-8 and TRBJ2-3; D may be TRBD2 (5 bases). This clonotype was sampled from an adult in good health. Material: peripheral blood, obtained on day 0 of AZD1222 vaccination. CDR3 sequence reads: CASSFLAGDTDTQYF. CDR3 DNA: TGTGCCAGCAGCTTCCTAGCTGGGGACACAGATACGCAGTATTTT.